The T cell receptor (beta chain) under discussion was sequenced for a study of T cells in Graves' hyperthyroidism and ophthalmopathy. Overall study findings and caveats: Ophthalmopathy, which appeared later, was predicted by the model a median roughly 6.6 months before onset. The authors' 13 V-J model separated ophthalmopathy from stable hyperthyroidism. Peripheral blood also featured most of the thyroid clonotypes expanded above 0.001.

The source material, RNA transcripts, was used to amplify TCR beta CDR3 regions. The HTBI primer set was used in a first-round RT-PCR of the TCR CDR3. TCRdb ran MiXCR on the multiplex PCR reads and lists one entry per CDR3 protein. The table has approximately 720,000 distinct CDR3 sequences, around 20% seen once; the top ten hold 16%. The table lists this clonotype with many counts. Its antigen is currently unknown. The PBMCs studied were ones that came from 10 ml fresh peripheral blood. The CDR3 sequence is 16 residues long. V was cut by 7 bases and J by 0 bases, with 18 bases left in between. CDR1 is MNHNS and CDR2 is SASEGT in the germline V gene.

The sample was blood. The chain recombines TRBV6-1 with TRBJ1-1; D not resolved. The sequence came from a woman aged 50 to 60 with Graves' hyperthyroidism that later progressed to Graves' ophthalmopathy. DNA for the CDR3: TGTGCCAGCACCTATCGGTTCCGGGGTTTGAACACTGAAGCTTTCTTT. This translates into CASTYRFRGLNTEAFF.